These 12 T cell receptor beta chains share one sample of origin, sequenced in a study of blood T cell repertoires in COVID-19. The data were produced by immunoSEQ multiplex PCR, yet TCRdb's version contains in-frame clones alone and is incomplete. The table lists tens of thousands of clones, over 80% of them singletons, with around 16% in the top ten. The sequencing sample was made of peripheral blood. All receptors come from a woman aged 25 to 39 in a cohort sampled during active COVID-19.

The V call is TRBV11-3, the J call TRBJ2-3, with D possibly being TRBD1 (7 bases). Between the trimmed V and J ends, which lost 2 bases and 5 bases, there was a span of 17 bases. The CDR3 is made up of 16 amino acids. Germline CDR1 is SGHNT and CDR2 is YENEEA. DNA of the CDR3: TGTGCCAGCAGCTTAAGGGGGCCCGGGGGCGGAGATACGCAGTATTTT. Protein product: CASSLRGPGGGDTQYF.

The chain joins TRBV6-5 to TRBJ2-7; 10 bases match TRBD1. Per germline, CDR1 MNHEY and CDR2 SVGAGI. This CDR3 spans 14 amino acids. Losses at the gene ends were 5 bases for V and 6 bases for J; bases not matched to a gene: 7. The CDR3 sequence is CASSRQGAFSEQYF. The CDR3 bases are TGTGCCAGCAGTCGACAGGGGGCGTTCTCCGAGCAGTACTTC.

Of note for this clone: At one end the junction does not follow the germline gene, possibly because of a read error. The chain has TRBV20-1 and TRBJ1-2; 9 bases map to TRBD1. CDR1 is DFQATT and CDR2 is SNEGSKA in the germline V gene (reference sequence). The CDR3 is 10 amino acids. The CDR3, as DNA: TGCAGTGCTGGAGGGGACAGGGCGTCCTTC. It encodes CSAGGDRASF.

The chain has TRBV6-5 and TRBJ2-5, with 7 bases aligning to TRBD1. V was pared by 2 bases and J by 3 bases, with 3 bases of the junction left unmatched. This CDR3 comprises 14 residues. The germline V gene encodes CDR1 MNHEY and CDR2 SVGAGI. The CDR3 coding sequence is TGTGCCAGCAGTTACAGGGGGCGAAAAGAGACCCAGTACTTC. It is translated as CASSYRGRKETQYF.

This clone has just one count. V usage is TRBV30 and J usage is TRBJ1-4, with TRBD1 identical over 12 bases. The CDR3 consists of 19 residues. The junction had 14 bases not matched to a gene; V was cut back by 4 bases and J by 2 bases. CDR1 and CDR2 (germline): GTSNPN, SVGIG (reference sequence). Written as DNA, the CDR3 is TGTGCCTGGACCTTTGGGGGACAGGGGGCAGTTGCCACTAATGAAAAACTGTTTTTT. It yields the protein CAWTFGGQGAVATNEKLFF.

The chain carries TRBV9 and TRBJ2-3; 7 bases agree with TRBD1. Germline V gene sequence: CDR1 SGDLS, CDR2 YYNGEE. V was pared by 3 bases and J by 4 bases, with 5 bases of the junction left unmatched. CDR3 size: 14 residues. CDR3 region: CASSGQGDSDTQYF. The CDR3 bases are TGTGCCAGCAGCGGACAGGGCGATTCAGATACGCAGTATTTT.

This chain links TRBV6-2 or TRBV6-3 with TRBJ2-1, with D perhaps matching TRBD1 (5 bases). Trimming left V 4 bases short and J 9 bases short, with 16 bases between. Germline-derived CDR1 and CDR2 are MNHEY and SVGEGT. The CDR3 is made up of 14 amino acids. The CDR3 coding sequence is TGTGCCAGCAGTTGGGGCTCCCCGGCGACTGAGCAGTTCTTC. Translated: CASSWGSPATEQFF.

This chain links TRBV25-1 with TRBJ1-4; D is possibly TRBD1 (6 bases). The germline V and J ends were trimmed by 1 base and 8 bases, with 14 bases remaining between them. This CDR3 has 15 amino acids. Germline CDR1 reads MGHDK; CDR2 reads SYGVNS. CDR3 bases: TGTGCCAGCAGTGAATCCTCTTCAGGGGAGGAAAAACTGTTTTTT. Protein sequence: CASSESSSGEEKLFF.

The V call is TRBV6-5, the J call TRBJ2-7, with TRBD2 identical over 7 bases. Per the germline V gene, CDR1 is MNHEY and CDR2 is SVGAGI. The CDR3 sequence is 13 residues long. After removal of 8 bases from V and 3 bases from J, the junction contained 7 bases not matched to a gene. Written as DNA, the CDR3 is TGTGCCAGCCTTAGTCTAGCGGACTACGAGCAGTACTTC. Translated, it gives CASLSLADYEQYF.

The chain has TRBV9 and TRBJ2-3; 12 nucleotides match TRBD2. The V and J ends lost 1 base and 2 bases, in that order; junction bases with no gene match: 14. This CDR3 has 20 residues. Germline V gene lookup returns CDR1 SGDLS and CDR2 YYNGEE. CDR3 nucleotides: TGTGCCAGCAGCGTAAATGGCCGACTAGCGGGAGTGTGGGACACAGATACGCAGTATTTT. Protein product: CASSVNGRLAGVWDTDTQYF. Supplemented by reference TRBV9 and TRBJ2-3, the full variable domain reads DSGVTQTPKHLITATGQRVTLRCSPRSGDLSVYWYQQSLDQGLQFLIQYYNGEERAKGNILERFSAQQFPDLHSELNLSSLELGDSALYFCASSVNGRLAGVWDTDTQYFGPGTRLTVL.

In DNA, the CDR3 is TGTGCCAGCACGGGGACAGCGGAGACCCAGTACTTC. Protein product: CASTGTAETQYF. This chain joins TRBV5-4 and TRBJ2-5; 7 positions match TRBD1. This CDR3 region has 12 residues. V dropped 6 bases and J dropped 5; count of bases not matched to a gene: 4. Germline V lookup: CDR1 SGHNT, CDR2 YYREEE (reference sequence).

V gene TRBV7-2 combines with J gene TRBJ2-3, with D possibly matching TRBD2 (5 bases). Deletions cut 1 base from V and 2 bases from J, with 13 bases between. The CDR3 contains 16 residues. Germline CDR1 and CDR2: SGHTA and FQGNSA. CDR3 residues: CASSLGLRRATDTQYF. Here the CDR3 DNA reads TGTGCCAGCAGCTTAGGGCTTAGGCGGGCCACAGATACGCAGTATTTT. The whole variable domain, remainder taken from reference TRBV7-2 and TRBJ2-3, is GAGVSQSPSNKVTEKGKDVELRCDPISGHTALYWYRQSLGQGLEFLIYFQGNSAPDKSGLPSDRFSAERTGGSVSTLTIQRTQQEDSAVYLCASSLGLRRATDTQYFGPGTRLTVL.